This entry is about one T cell receptor beta chain. The sample belongs to a study of blood T cell repertoires in COVID-19. The V gene end was trimmed by 4 bases and the J gene end by 9 bases; junction bases not matched to a gene: 7. Germline CDR1 and CDR2: MNHEY and SVGAGI. The CDR3 extends over 15 amino acids. Generated by immunoSEQ multiplex PCR, the TCRdb table keeps only in-frame clones and is missing some. The table has approximately 300,000 clones, roughly 90% seen once. Specimen: peripheral blood. The chain employs TRBV6-5 and TRBJ2-1, with 12 bases that match TRBD2. The sequence came from a woman in her fifties or sixties with active or convalescent COVID-19. The CDR3 loop is CASSLTSGRGPEQFF. The CDR3 DNA reads as TGTGCCAGCAGTTTGACTAGCGGGAGAGGGCCTGAGCAGTTCTTC.